The 8 T cell receptor beta chains below come from one sample, sequenced in a study of tissue T cells after allogeneic stem cell transplantation. As to time point: mouse harvest day 7 after allogeneic transplant. The graft held 10^6 splenic CD5+ T cells and 10^7 T-cell-depleted bone marrow cells. The protocol was immunoSEQ multiplex PCR, while the TCRdb copy is restricted to in-frame clones and leaves out a portion. The repertoire consists of 5,500 to 7,000 clones, with 40% to 50% occurring once and the leading ten covering 5.5% to 8%. The sample was gut tissue. These TCRs come from a female BALB/c mouse given C57BL/6 T cells with graft-versus-host disease after an allogeneic hematopoietic cell transplant.

Judged by abundance, this clone is medium-sized. The germline and genes are mouse ones. The CDR3 end lies 1 residue beyond the end of the read and is filled in from the germline J gene. The rearrangement uses TRBV12-2 and TRBJ2-7; 10 bases agree with TRBD1. Germline V gives CDR1 SGHLS, CDR2 HYDKME. CDR3 length equals 15 residues. The V and J ends lost 1 base and 2 bases, in that order; junction bases with no gene match: 4. The part of the CDR3 DNA that was read is TGTGCCAGCTCTCTAACCGGGACAGGGGCCTATGAACAGTAC. Translation: CASSLTGTGAYEQY. The CDR3 in its entirety is CASSLTGTGAYEQYF.

This clone was picked up a small number of times. Genes and germline come from the mouse. The observed sequence ends 1 residue before the CDR3 terminus, with the missing tail filled in from the germline J gene. The chain has TRBV26 and TRBJ2-4; D is perhaps TRBD2 (6 bases). Trimming took off 2 bases at V and 0 bases at J, with 9 bases between the two ends. The CDR3 contains 15 residues. Germline-derived CDR1 and CDR2 are KGHPV and FQNQEV (reference sequence). The CDR3 spells CASSLAGASQNTLYF. The sequenced CDR3 bases are TGTGCCAGCAGTCTGGCTGGGGCTAGTCAAAACACCTTGTAC.

As regards this clone: Genes and germline are mouse. The missing CDR3 end, 1 residue past where the read stops, is filled in from the germline J gene. This chain connects TRBV23 to TRBJ2-4. The V gene's germline CDR1 is KGHTA and CDR2 FQNQQP. This CDR3 spans 14 amino acids. CDR3 loop: CSSSQSGGQNTLYF. The DNA read from the CDR3 is TGCTCCAGCAGTCAATCCGGGGGCCAAAACACCTTGTAC.

About this clone: The gene names here belong to mouse. The CDR3 goes on 1 residue after the read ends, and that part is filled in from the germline J gene. The rearrangement joins TRBV12-2 to TRBJ2-5; 11 nucleotides align to TRBD2. Germline CDR1 and CDR2: SGHLS and HYDKME. J was trimmed by 6 bases and V by 4 bases; bases with no gene match: 8. The CDR3 is 15 residues long. CDR3 DNA (partial): TGTGCCAGCTCCTCGACTGGGGGGGGAGGGGACACCCAGTAC. Its translation: CASSSTGGGGDTQY. The whole CDR3 sequence is CASSSTGGGGDTQYF.

This clone was observed a few times. Gene names denote mouse genes. The missing CDR3 end, 1 residue past where the read stops, is filled in from the germline J gene. The J gene is TRBJ2-4, the V gene TRBV13-2; a weak D match, TRBD2 (6 bases). CDR1 NNHNN and CDR2 SYGAGS come from the germline V gene (reference sequence). The CDR3 length is 13 residues. Deletions cut 3 bases from V and 6 bases from J, with 11 bases between. The CDR3 loop reads CASGAGTLNTLYF. CDR3 bases read: TGTGCCAGCGGTGCCGGGACTCTTAACACCTTGTAC.

Concerning this clone itself: The genes and germline here are from mouse. The read gets to within 1 residue of the CDR3 end, and the germline J gene fills in the rest. The chain employs TRBV13-3 and TRBJ2-5, with a weak D call TRBD2 (6 bases). This CDR3 has 14 residues. Germline V gives CDR1 NNHDY, CDR2 SYVADS. V was cut by 5 bases and J by 0 bases, with 10 bases left in between. Incomplete CDR3 DNA: TGTGCCAGCAGCGACTGGAGTAACCAAGACACCCAGTAC. As protein: CASSDWSNQDTQY. The whole CDR3 is CASSDWSNQDTQYF.

Note on this clone: Gene names refer to mouse genes. The read ends 1 residue early relative to the CDR3; the germline J gene fills the gap. This same CDR3 is encoded by further DNA sequences in the sample. The chain has TRBV26 and TRBJ1-4; 7 bases fit TRBD1. Looked up from germline, CDR1 is KGHPV and CDR2 is FQNQEV (reference sequence). J was trimmed by 3 bases and V by 8 bases; bases with no gene match: 3. This CDR3 region has 13 residues. The CDR3 sequence: CASSQGTNERLFF. The CDR3 DNA, read in part, is TGTGCCAGCTCACAGGGGACCAACGAAAGATTATTT.

By share of the sample, this clone is large. Genes and germline are mouse. The read ends 1 residue before the CDR3 terminus; that terminus is restored from the germline J gene. The chain combines TRBV15 with TRBJ2-2; TRBD1 aligns across 8 bases. The CDR3 spans 14 residues. Germline lookup yields CDR1 SGHND and CDR2 FRSKSL. The V gene end was trimmed by 7 bases and the J gene end by 2 bases; junction bases not matched to a gene: 3. CDR3 DNA (partial): TGTGCCAGCATCAGGGGGCACAACACCGGGCAGCTCTAC. As protein: CASIRGHNTGQLY. The entire CDR3 protein reads CASIRGHNTGQLYF.